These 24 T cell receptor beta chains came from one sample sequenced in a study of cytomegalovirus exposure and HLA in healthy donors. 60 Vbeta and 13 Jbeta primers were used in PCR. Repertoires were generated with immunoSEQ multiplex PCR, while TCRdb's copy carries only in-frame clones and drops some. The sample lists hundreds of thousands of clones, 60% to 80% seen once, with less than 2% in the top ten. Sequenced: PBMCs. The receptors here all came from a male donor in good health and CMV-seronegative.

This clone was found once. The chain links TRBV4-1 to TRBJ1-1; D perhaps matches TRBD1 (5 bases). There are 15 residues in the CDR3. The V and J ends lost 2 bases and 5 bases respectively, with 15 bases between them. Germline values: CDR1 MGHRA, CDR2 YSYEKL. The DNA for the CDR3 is TGCGCCAGCAGCCAACGGCTAGGGGATGCGACTGAAGCTTTCTTT. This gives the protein CASSQRLGDATEAFF.

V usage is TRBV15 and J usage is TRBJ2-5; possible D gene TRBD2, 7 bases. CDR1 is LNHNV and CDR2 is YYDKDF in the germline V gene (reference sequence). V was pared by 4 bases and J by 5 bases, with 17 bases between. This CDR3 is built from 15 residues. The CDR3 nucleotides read TGTGCCACCAGCAAGCGCGGGGGCGCGGCTGAGACCCAGTACTTC. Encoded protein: CATSKRGGAAETQYF.

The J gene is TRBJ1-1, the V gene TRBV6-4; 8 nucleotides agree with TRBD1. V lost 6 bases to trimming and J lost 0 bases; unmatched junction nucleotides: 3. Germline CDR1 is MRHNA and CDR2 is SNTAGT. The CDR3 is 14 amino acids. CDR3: CASRRDRLNTEAFF. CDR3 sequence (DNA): TGTGCCAGCAGGAGGGACAGGCTGAACACTGAAGCTTTCTTT.

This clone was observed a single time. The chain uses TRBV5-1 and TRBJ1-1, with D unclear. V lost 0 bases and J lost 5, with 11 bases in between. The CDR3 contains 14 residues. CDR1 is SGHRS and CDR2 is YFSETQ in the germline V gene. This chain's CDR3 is CASSLGVSRTEAFF. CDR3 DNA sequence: TGCGCCAGCAGCTTGGGAGTTTCGAGGACTGAAGCTTTCTTT.

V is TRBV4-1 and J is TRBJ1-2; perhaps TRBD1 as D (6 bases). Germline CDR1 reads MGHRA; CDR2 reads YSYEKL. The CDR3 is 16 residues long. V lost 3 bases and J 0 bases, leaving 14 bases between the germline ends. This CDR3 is CASSHPGTTANYGYTF. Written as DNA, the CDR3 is TGCGCCAGCAGCCATCCCGGGACAACAGCTAACTATGGCTACACCTTC.

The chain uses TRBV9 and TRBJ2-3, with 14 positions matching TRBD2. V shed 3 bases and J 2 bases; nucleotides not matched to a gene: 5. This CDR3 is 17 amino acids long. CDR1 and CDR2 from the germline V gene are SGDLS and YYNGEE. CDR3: CASSGGTSGGTTDTQYF. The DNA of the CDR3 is TGTGCCAGCAGCGGAGGGACTAGCGGGGGCACCACAGATACGCAGTATTTT.

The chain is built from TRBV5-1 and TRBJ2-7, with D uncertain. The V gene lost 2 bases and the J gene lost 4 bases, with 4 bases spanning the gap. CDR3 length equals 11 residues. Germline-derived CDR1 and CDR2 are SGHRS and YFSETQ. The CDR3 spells CASSFGYEQYF. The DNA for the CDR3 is TGCGCCAGCAGCTTCGGTTACGAGCAGTACTTC.

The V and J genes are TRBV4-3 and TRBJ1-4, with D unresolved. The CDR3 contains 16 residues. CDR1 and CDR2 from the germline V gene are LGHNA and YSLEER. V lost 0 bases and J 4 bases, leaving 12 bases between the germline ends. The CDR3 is CASSQENRGFNEKLFF. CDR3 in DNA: TGCGCCAGCAGCCAAGAAAATCGGGGTTTTAATGAAAAACTGTTTTTT.

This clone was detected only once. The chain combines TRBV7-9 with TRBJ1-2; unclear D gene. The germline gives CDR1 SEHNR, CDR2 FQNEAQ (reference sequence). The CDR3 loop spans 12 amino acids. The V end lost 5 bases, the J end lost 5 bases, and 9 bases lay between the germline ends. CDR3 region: CASSIDGYGYTF. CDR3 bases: TGTGCCAGCAGCATAGACGGGTATGGCTACACCTTC.

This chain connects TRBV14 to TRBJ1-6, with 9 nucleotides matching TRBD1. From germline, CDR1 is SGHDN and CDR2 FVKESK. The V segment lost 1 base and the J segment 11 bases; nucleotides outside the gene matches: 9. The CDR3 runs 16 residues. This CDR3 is CASSQGPGQGRTPLHF. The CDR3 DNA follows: TGTGCCAGCAGCCAAGGACCGGGACAGGGCAGAACACCCCTCCACTTT.

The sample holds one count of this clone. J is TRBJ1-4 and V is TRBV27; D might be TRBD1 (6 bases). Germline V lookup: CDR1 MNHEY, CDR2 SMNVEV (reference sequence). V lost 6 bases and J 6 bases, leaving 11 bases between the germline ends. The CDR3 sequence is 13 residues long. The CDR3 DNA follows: TGTGCCAGCAGCTACAGGGCCGATGAAAAACTGTTTTTT. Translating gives CASSYRADEKLFF.

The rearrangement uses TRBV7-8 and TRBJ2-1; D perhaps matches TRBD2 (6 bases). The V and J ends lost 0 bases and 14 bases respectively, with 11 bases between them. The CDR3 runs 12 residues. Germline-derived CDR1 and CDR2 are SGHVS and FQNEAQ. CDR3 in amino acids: CASSLAPEGEFF. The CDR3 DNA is TGTGCCAGCAGCTTAGCGCCGGAGGGCGAGTTCTTC.

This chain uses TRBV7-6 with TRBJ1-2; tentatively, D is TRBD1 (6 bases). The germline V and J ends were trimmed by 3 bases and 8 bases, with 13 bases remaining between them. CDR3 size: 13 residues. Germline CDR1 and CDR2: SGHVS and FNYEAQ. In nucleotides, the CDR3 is TGTGCCAGCAGCTTGAACAGGGTTGGCGGCTACACCTTC. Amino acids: CASSLNRVGGYTF. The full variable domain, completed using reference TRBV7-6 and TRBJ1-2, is GAGVSQSPRYKVTKRGQDVALRCDPISGHVSLYWYRQALGQGPEFLTYFNYEAQQDKSGLPNDRFSAERPEGSISTLTIQRTEQRDSAMYRCASSLNRVGGYTFGSGTRLTVV.

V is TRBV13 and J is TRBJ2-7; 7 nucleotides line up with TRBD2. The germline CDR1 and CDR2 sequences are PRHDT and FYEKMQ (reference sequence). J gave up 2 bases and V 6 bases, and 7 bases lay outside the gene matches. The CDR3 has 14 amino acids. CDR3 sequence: CASRLTGGAYEQYF. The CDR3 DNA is TGTGCCAGCAGGCTTACTGGGGGGGCCTACGAGCAGTACTTC.

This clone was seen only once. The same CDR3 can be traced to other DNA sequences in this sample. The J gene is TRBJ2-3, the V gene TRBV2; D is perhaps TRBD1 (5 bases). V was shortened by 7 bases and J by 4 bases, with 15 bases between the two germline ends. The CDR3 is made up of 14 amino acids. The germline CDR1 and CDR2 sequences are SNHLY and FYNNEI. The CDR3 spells CASTLEQGPDTQYF. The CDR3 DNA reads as TGTGCCAGCACCCTCGAGCAGGGCCCAGATACGCAGTATTTT.

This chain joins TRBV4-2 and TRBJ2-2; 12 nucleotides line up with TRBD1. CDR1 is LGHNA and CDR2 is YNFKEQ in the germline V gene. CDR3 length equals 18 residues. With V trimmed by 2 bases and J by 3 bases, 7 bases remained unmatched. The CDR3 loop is CASSQSVGQGADTGELFF. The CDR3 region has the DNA TGTGCCAGCAGCCAAAGCGTGGGACAGGGGGCAGACACCGGGGAGCTGTTTTTT.

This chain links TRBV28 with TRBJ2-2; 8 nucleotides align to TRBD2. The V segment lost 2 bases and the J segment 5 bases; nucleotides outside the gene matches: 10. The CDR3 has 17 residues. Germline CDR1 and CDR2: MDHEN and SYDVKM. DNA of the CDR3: TGTGCCAGCAGTTTACCCCGCAGGGTAGCGGGAACCGGGGAGCTGTTTTTT. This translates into CASSLPRRVAGTGELFF.

The CDR3 loop is CASGPWGANTGELFF. CDR3 DNA sequence: TGTGCTAGTGGTCCCTGGGGGGCGAACACCGGGGAGCTGTTTTTT. The rearrangement joins TRBV12-5 to TRBJ2-2; D is possibly TRBD2 (6 bases). The CDR3 covers 15 residues. The germline gives CDR1 LGHNT, CDR2 FRNRAP. Trimming cost V 5 bases and J 0 bases, with 10 bases left between them.

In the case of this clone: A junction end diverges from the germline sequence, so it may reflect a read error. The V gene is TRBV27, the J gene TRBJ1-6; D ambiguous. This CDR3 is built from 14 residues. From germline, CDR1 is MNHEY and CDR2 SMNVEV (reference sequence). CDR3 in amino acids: CATSSRGYNSPLHF. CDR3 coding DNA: TGTGCCACCAGTTCCCGGGGATATAATTCACCCCTCCACTTT.

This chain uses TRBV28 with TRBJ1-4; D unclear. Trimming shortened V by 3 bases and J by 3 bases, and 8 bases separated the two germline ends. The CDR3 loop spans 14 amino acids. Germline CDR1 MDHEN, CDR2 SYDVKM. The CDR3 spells CASSFRQANEKLFF. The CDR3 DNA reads TGTGCCAGCAGTTTTCGGCAGGCTAATGAAAAACTGTTTTTT.

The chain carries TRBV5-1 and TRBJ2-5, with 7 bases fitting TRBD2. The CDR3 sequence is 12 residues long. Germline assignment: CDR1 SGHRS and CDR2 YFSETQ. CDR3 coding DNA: TGCGCTAGTGGGAGGGAACAAGAGACCCAGTACTTC. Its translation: CASGREQETQYF.

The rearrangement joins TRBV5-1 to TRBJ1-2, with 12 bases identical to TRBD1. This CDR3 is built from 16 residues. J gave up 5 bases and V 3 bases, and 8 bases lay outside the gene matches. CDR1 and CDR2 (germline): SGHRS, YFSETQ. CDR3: CASSWGDRGQEYGYTF. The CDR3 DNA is TGCGCCAGCAGCTGGGGGGACAGGGGGCAAGAGTATGGCTACACCTTC. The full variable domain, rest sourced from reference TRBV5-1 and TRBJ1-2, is KAGVTQTPRYLIKTRGQQVTLSCSPISGHRSVSWYQQTPGQGLQFLFEYFSETQRNKGNFPGRFSGRQFSNSRSEMNVSTLELGDSALYLCASSWGDRGQEYGYTFGSGTRLTVV.

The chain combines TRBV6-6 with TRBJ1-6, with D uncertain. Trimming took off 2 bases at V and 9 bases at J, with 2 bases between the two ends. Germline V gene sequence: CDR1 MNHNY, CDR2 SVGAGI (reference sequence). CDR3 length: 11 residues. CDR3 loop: CASSYRSPLHF. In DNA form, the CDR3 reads TGTGCCAGCAGTTACCGTTCACCCCTCCACTTT.

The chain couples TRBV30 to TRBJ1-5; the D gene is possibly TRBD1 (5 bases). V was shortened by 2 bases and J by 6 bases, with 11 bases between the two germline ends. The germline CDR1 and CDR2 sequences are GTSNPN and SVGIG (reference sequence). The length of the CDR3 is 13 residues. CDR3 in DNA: TGTGCCTGGAGTCGGGGGGAGCGTCAGCCCCAGCATTTT. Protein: CAWSRGERQPQHF.